These 7 T cell receptor beta chains share one sample of origin, sequenced in a study of T cells in Graves' hyperthyroidism and ophthalmopathy. The investigators amplified TCR beta CDR3 regions from RNA transcripts. An initial round of RT-PCR targeting the TCR CDR3 relied on the HTBI primer set. In TCRdb, the multiplex PCR reads were re-called with MiXCR into one record per CDR3 protein. Among hundreds of thousands of distinct CDR3 sequences, around 42% were seen once, and the ten largest hold approximately 8.2%. The material sequenced was peripheral blood or thyroid tissue (not recorded which). The source is a woman younger than 30 with Graves' hyperthyroidism.

As concerns this clonotype: This may be a read error: a much more frequent sequence differs by one nucleotide. The genes are TRBV14 and TRBJ1-1, with D possibly matching TRBD1 (5 bases). There are 12 residues in the CDR3. From germline, CDR1 is SGHDN and CDR2 FVKESK. The CDR3: CTSSATGVEAFF. The CDR3 coding sequence is TGTACCAGCAGCGCCACGGGGGTTGAAGCTTTCTTT.

This chain connects TRBV7-8 to TRBJ1-5; D possibly corresponds to TRBD1 (6 bases). CDR3 size: 15 residues. Trimming removed 5 bases at V and 2 bases at J, with 13 bases between. Germline CDR1 reads SGHVS; CDR2 reads FQNEAQ. The CDR3 loop is CASSPWTVGNQPQHF. CDR3 DNA sequence: TGTGCCAGCAGCCCTTGGACAGTAGGCAATCAGCCCCAGCATTTT.

This clonotype has at least ten counts. This chain uses TRBV7-2 with TRBJ2-7; D may be TRBD2 (6 bases). Germline-derived CDR1 and CDR2 are SGHTA and FQGNSA. V lost 5 bases, J lost 3 bases, and 14 bases lay in between. This CDR3 has 14 amino acids. Here the CDR3 DNA reads TGTGCCAGCAGCCCCCGGAGGCGGGACTACGAGCAGTACTTC. Encoded protein: CASSPRRRDYEQYF. The whole variable domain, filled in from reference TRBV7-2 and TRBJ2-7, reads GAGVSQSPSNKVTEKGKDVELRCDPISGHTALYWYRQSLGQGLEFLIYFQGNSAPDKSGLPSDRFSAERTGGSVSTLTIQRTQQEDSAVYLCASSPRRRDYEQYFGPGTRLTVT.

Only a few counts were recorded for this clonotype. This rearrangement joins TRBV6-1 to TRBJ1-5; D ambiguous. The CDR3 is made up of 13 amino acids. Trimming removed 2 bases from V and 4 bases from J, with 6 bases in between. Per the germline V gene, CDR1 is MNHNS and CDR2 is SASEGT. CDR3 sequence (DNA): TGTGCCAGCAGTGAAAGTGATAATCAGCCCCAGCATTTT. Translation: CASSESDNQPQHF.

V and J are TRBV2 and TRBJ2-7, with TRBD1 identical over 12 bases. The germline CDR1 and CDR2 sequences are SNHLY and FYNNEI. J was trimmed by 5 bases and V by 5 bases; bases with no gene match: 7. The CDR3 consists of 15 residues. The CDR3 DNA follows: TGTGCCAGCAGTCGATTGGGACAGGGGGCCAACGAGCAGTACTTC. Translating it yields CASSRLGQGANEQYF.

In its sample, this clonotype was seen a few times. The V gene is TRBV10-3, the J gene TRBJ2-5, with 11 nucleotides matching TRBD2. The germline V gene encodes CDR1 ENHRY and CDR2 SYGVKD. CDR3 length equals 17 residues. Trimming at V came to 10 bases and at J to 5 bases, leaving 18 bases not matched to a gene. The CDR3 DNA follows: TGTGCCAGCAGGCCGGGCAGGGCTAGCGGGGGGTGGGAGACCCAGTACTTC. As protein: CASRPGRASGGWETQYF.

The V call is TRBV25-1, the J call TRBJ2-3, with 7 bases that match TRBD2. The V and J ends lost 1 base and 2 bases, in that order; junction bases with no gene match: 6. The CDR3 length is 16 residues. Per the germline V gene, CDR1 is MGHDK and CDR2 is SYGVNS. CDR3 protein: CASSEFASGPTDTQYF. CDR3 bases: TGTGCCAGCAGTGAATTCGCTAGCGGACCCACAGATACGCAGTATTTT.